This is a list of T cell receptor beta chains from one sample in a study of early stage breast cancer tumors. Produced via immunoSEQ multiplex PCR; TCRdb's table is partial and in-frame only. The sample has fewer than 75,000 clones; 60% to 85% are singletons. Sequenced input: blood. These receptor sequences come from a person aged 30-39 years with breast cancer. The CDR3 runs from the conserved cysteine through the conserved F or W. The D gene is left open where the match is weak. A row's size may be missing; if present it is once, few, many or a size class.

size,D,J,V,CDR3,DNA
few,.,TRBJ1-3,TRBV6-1,CASSIRNTIYF,TGTGCCAGCAGTATAAGAAACACCATATATTTT
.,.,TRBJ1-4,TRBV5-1,CASSLGTSIGEKLFF,TGCGCCAGCAGCTTGGGGACCTCGATTGGTGAAAAACTGTTTTTT
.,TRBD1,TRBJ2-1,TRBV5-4,CASSLVRTGGFQTYNEQFF,TGTGCCAGCAGCTTGGTGAGGACAGGGGGCTTCCAGACCTACAATGAGCAGTTCTTC
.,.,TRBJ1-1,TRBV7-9,CASSLTKDGAEAFF,TGTGCCAGCAGCCTAACAAAGGACGGGGCGGAAGCTTTCTTT
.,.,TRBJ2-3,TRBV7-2,CASSLVSTDTQYF,TGTGCCAGCAGCTTAGTTAGCACAGATACGCAGTATTTT
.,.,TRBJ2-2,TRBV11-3,CASSLETGELFF,TGTGCCAGCAGCTTAGAGACCGGGGAGCTGTTTTTT
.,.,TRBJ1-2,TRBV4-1,CASSQAGIYTF,TGCGCCAGCAGCCAAGCGGGCATCTACACCTTC
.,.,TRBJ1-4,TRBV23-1,CASSQSITLPRAWEKLFF,TGCGCCAGCAGTCAATCGATTACTCTCCCGAGGGCATGGGAAAAACTGTTTTTT
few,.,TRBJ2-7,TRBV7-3,CASSSMVGPVYEQYF,TGTGCCAGCAGCTCCATGGTAGGGCCGGTCTACGAGCAGTACTTC
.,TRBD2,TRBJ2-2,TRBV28,CASYALAPPGTGELFF,TGTGCCAGTTATGCACTAGCGCCTCCGGGCACCGGGGAGCTGTTTTTT
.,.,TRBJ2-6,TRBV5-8,CASRTSGANVLTF,TGTGCCAGCAGGACCTCTGGGGCCAACGTCCTGACTTTC
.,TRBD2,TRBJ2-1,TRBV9,CASSPTGTSGSREQFF,TGTGCCAGCAGCCCCACCGGGACTAGCGGGAGTCGCGAGCAGTTCTTC
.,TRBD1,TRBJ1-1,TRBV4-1,CASSRPTGDIVGAFF,TGCGCCAGCAGCCGACCCACAGGGGATATTGTAGGAGCTTTCTTT
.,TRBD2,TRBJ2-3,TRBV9,CASSTRTSGTDTQYF,TGTGCCAGCAGCACCCGGACTAGCGGCACAGATACGCAGTATTTT
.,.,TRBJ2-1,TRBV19,CASSIVQGYSSYNEQFF,TGTGCCAGTAGTATAGTCCAGGGGTATAGCTCCTACAATGAGCAGTTCTTC
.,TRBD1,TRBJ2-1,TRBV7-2,CASSWTGGSYNEQFF,TGTGCCAGCAGCTGGACAGGGGGATCCTACAATGAGCAGTTCTTC
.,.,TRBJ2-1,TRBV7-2,CASTPIYTGEQFF,TGTGCCAGCACCCCAATATATACGGGGGAGCAGTTCTTC
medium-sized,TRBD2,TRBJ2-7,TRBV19,CASSPWEGYNYEQYF,TGTGCCAGTAGTCCCTGGGAGGGCTACAACTACGAGCAGTACTTC
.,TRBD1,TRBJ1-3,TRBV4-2,CASSQQGVGSGNTIYF,TGTGCCAGCAGTCAACAGGGGGTTGGGTCTGGAAACACCATATATTTT
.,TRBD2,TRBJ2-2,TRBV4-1,CASSQVTSGRMTGELFF,TGCGCCAGCAGCCAAGTAACTAGCGGGAGGATGACCGGGGAGCTGTTTTTT
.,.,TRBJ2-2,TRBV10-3,CAISERRLEDTGELFF,TGTGCCATCAGTGAGCGTCGACTAGAGGACACCGGGGAGCTGTTTTTT
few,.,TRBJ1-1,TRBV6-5,CASGYETFF,TGTGCCAGCGGATACGAGACTTTCTTT
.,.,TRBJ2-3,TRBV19,CASSIKRGWTDTQYF,TGTGCCAGTAGTATAAAAAGGGGCTGGACAGATACGCAGTATTTT
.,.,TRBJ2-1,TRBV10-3,CATQPAGASYNEQFF,TGTGCCACCCAACCTGCGGGCGCCTCCTACAATGAGCAGTTCTTC
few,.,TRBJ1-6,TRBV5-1,CASSGDSDSPLHF,TGCGCCAGCAGCGGGGACTCGGATTCACCCCTCCACTTT
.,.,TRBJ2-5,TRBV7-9,CASSPRETQYF,TGTGCCAGCAGCCCCCGCGAGACCCAGTACTTC
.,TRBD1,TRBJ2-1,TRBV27,CASSSSRDRGGYNEQFF,TGTGCCAGCAGTTCGTCCCGGGACAGGGGAGGATACAATGAGCAGTTCTTC